These 27 T cell receptor beta chains originate from one sample sequenced in a study of shared clonotypes between healthy human individuals. Data came from immunoSEQ multiplex PCR; TCRdb stores just in-frame clones and leaves some out. The repertoire consists of 650,000 to 800,000 clones, with roughly two thirds occurring once and the leading ten covering under 2%. The sample was memory CD4+ T cells sorted from blood. The subset is: CD45RA-negative fraction. These receptors came from a woman under 40 in good health.

The chain has TRBV29-1 and TRBJ2-1, with 7 bases identical to TRBD1. With 7 bases clipped from V and 7 bases from J, the junction kept 10 bases outside the gene matches. The CDR3 is 13 residues long. From germline, CDR1 is SQVTM and CDR2 ANQGSEA. CDR3 protein: CSAQIQGQNEQFF. The CDR3 DNA reads TGCAGCGCCCAGATACAGGGGCAAAATGAGCAGTTCTTC.

The chain employs TRBV28 and TRBJ1-2; D is ambiguous. Trimming left V 5 bases short and J 8 bases short, with 12 bases between. Germline V CDR1 and CDR2: MDHEN, SYDVKM. The CDR3 consists of 12 residues. The CDR3: CASSPGPRGYTF. The CDR3 coding sequence is TGTGCCAGCAGTCCCGGACCGAGGGGCTACACCTTC.

The chain recombines TRBV5-1 with TRBJ1-4; TRBD1 agrees at 7 bases. With 0 bases clipped from V and 3 bases from J, the junction kept 2 bases outside the gene matches. Germline CDR1 is SGHRS and CDR2 is YFSETQ. CDR3 length: 15 amino acids. As DNA, the CDR3 is TGCGCCAGCAGCTTGGAGGGACAGCCTAATGAAAAACTGTTTTTT. As protein: CASSLEGQPNEKLFF.

The rearrangement joins TRBV5-1 to TRBJ1-1; the D is unclear. The germline V gene has CDR1 SGHRS and CDR2 YFSETQ. The CDR3 is 15 residues long. Trimming took 5 bases from V and 0 from J, leaving 14 bases between them. CDR3 sequence reads: CASSEGRWLNTEAFF. The CDR3, as DNA: TGCGCCAGCAGTGAGGGCCGTTGGTTGAACACTGAAGCTTTCTTT. Using reference TRBV5-1 and TRBJ1-1 for the parts outside the CDR3, the full variable domain is KAGVTQTPRYLIKTRGQQVTLSCSPISGHRSVSWYQQTPGQGLQFLFEYFSETQRNKGNFPGRFSGRQFSNSRSEMNVSTLELGDSALYLCASSEGRWLNTEAFFGQGTRLTVV.

The V call is TRBV5-1, the J call TRBJ2-2; TRBD2 matches 14 bases. This CDR3 region has 17 residues. Trimming cost V 4 bases and J 5 bases; bases outside gene matches: 7. Germline CDR1 is SGHRS and CDR2 is YFSETQ. The CDR3 loop is CASSAGTSGRVTGELFF. The CDR3 DNA is TGCGCCAGCAGCGCCGGGACTAGCGGGAGAGTGACCGGGGAGCTGTTTTTT.

This clone showed up just once. V usage is TRBV11-2 and J usage is TRBJ2-1, with D hard to call. Deletions cut 4 bases from V and 6 bases from J, with 19 bases between. The germline V gene has CDR1 SGHAT and CDR2 FQNNGV. CDR3 size: 16 residues. The CDR3 is CASSSPRWSLGNEQFF. CDR3 nucleotide sequence: TGTGCCAGCAGCTCCCCCCGCTGGTCACTCGGCAATGAGCAGTTCTTC.

The gene calls are TRBV29-1 and TRBJ2-1; D call uncertain. CDR1 and CDR2 from the germline V gene are SQVTM and ANQGSEA. Trimming took off 2 bases at V and 11 bases at J, with 22 bases between the two ends. The length of the CDR3 is 15 residues. For the CDR3, the DNA is TGCAGCGTTGAACCCGCAAGGGCCGGGCAGGCCAAGCAGTTCTTC. Translation gives CSVEPARAGQAKQFF.

The gene calls are TRBV11-3 and TRBJ2-1; the D gene could be TRBD1 or TRBD2 (5 bases each). CDR3 length equals 16 residues. The V gene lost 3 bases and the J gene lost 1 base, with 13 bases spanning the gap. Germline assignment: CDR1 SGHNT and CDR2 YENEEA. CDR3 region: CASSFEGRRSYNEQFF. The CDR3 nucleotides read TGTGCCAGCAGCTTTGAGGGGAGAAGGTCCTACAATGAGCAGTTCTTC.

The chain joins TRBV6-5 to TRBJ1-4; D not resolved. This CDR3 has 13 residues. Germline V gene sequence: CDR1 MNHEY, CDR2 SVGAGI. The V gene lost 10 bases and the J gene lost 6 bases, with 15 bases spanning the gap. The CDR3 reads CATKHTNDEKLFF. CDR3 nucleotides: TGTGCCACGAAGCACACCAACGATGAAAAACTGTTTTTT.

Comment on this clone: Other nucleotide sequences in the sample specify the same CDR3. The chain uses TRBV28 and TRBJ1-5; perhaps TRBD1 as D (6 bases). Trimming shortened V by 2 bases and J by 7 bases, and 9 bases separated the two germline ends. Germline loops: CDR1 MDHEN, CDR2 SYDVKM. This CDR3 region has 13 residues. In DNA form, the CDR3 reads TGTGCCAGCAGTTTAGACAGGAGGCAGCCCCAGCATTTT. It specifies CASSLDRRQPQHF.

The genes are TRBV2 and TRBJ1-4; D not certain. The CDR3 runs to 13 residues. Germline loops: CDR1 SNHLY, CDR2 FYNNEI. Trimming removed 4 bases at V and 8 bases at J, with 11 bases between. In nucleotides, the CDR3 is TGTGCCAGCAGTGGGACGGGTGTCGAAAAACTGTTTTTT. Translating it yields CASSGTGVEKLFF.

V gene TRBV5-1 combines with J gene TRBJ2-5; weak D call: TRBD2 (5 bases). CDR1 SGHRS and CDR2 YFSETQ come from the germline V gene. CDR3 length equals 13 residues. V lost 5 bases and J 5 bases, leaving 13 bases between the germline ends. Here the CDR3 DNA reads TGCGCCAGCAGGGTGGTGGAGGCGGAGACCCAGTACTTC. As protein: CASRVVEAETQYF.

The J gene is TRBJ2-7, the V gene TRBV30, with TRBD1 matching over 7 bases. Per the germline V gene, CDR1 is GTSNPN and CDR2 is SVGIG (reference sequence). This CDR3 is built from 13 residues. With 2 bases clipped from V and 1 base from J, the junction kept 2 bases outside the gene matches. The CDR3 sequence: CAWSKTGSYEQYF. The CDR3 bases are TGTGCCTGGAGTAAGACAGGGTCCTACGAGCAGTACTTC.

The V call is TRBV30, the J call TRBJ1-5; perhaps TRBD1 as D (6 bases). From germline, CDR1 is GTSNPN and CDR2 SVGIG (reference sequence). This CDR3 has 16 residues. V gave up 1 base and J gave up 0 bases, with 13 bases separating them. The CDR3 region has the DNA TGTGCCTGGAGTGCACCGGGACATCCTAGCAATCAGCCCCAGCATTTT. Protein sequence: CAWSAPGHPSNQPQHF. The full variable domain, completed using reference TRBV30 and TRBJ1-5, is SQTIHQWPATLVQPVGSPLSLECTVEGTSNPNLYWYRQAAGRGLQLLFYSVGIGQISSEVPQNLSASRPQDRQFILSSKKLLLSDSGFYLCAWSAPGHPSNQPQHFGDGTRLSIL.

The V call is TRBV7-9, the J call TRBJ1-2; D may be TRBD1 (6 bases). Trimming left V 5 bases short and J 4 bases short, with 14 bases between. The CDR3 runs to 14 residues. Germline CDR1 reads SEHNR; CDR2 reads FQNEAQ (reference sequence). The CDR3 sequence is CASSPQGNFYGYTF. In DNA, the CDR3 is TGTGCCAGCAGCCCCCAGGGGAACTTCTATGGCTACACCTTC.

The chain recombines TRBV5-1 with TRBJ2-3, with TRBD2 matching 10 bases. CDR1 and CDR2 from the germline V gene are SGHRS and YFSETQ. The CDR3 is 17 amino acids. V lost 2 bases to trimming and J lost 2 bases; unmatched junction nucleotides: 8. The CDR3 here is CASSFLATSGPTDTQYF. In DNA, the CDR3 is TGCGCCAGCAGCTTTTTAGCGACTAGCGGGCCCACAGATACGCAGTATTTT. Together with reference TRBV5-1 and TRBJ2-3, the CDR3 gives the full variable domain: KAGVTQTPRYLIKTRGQQVTLSCSPISGHRSVSWYQQTPGQGLQFLFEYFSETQRNKGNFPGRFSGRQFSNSRSEMNVSTLELGDSALYLCASSFLATSGPTDTQYFGPGTRLTVL.

V is TRBV14 and J is TRBJ2-7, with unresolved D. The CDR3 covers 16 residues. Germline CDR1 is SGHDN and CDR2 is FVKESK. V lost 0 bases and J lost 3, with 15 bases in between. This CDR3 reads CASSQDNDPSGYEQYF. The CDR3 DNA follows: TGTGCCAGCAGCCAAGATAACGACCCTTCGGGCTACGAGCAGTACTTC.

This clone was counted between two and nine times. The chain links TRBV6-1 to TRBJ2-4, with 7 nucleotides matching TRBD2. Germline CDR1 reads MNHNS; CDR2 reads SASEGT. The CDR3 has 12 amino acids. Unmatched junction bases numbered 8, after V lost 8 bases and J lost 10 bases. The CDR3 coding sequence is TGTGCCAGCGAGCGGGATTCGGGTATTCAGTACTTC. Protein: CASERDSGIQYF.

The rearrangement uses TRBV28 and TRBJ2-3; 10 bases match TRBD2. This CDR3 is built from 16 residues. The germline gives CDR1 MDHEN, CDR2 SYDVKM. The ends lost 1 base at V and 4 bases at J; junction bases unmatched: 5. DNA for the CDR3: TGTGCCAGCAGTTTATCAGCGGGAGGGAGGGCAGATACGCAGTATTTT. Translation gives CASSLSAGGRADTQYF.

The V and J genes are TRBV2 and TRBJ2-3, with TRBD2 identical over 7 bases. This CDR3 has 12 residues. V dropped 7 bases and J dropped 9; count of bases not matched to a gene: 7. In germline, CDR1 is SNHLY, CDR2 FYNNEI. DNA of the CDR3: TGTGCCAGCACCTTCTTGGGGGGGACGCAGTATTTT. It translates to CASTFLGGTQYF. Supplemented by reference TRBV2 and TRBJ2-3, the full variable domain reads EPEVTQTPSHQVTQMGQEVILRCVPISNHLYFYWYRQILGQKVEFLVSFYNNEISEKSEIFDDQFSVERPDGSNFTLKIRSTKLEDSAMYFCASTFLGGTQYFGPGTRLTVL.

The gene calls are TRBV10-3 and TRBJ2-5, with D uncertain. The germline V gene encodes CDR1 ENHRY and CDR2 SYGVKD. Trimming removed 11 bases from V and 4 bases from J, with 14 bases in between. The CDR3 has 12 residues. CDR3 bases: TGTGCCGTCGGATTGGAGCCAGAGACCCAGTACTTC. Protein product: CAVGLEPETQYF.

The gene calls are TRBV11-2 and TRBJ1-1; the D is unclear. The V gene's germline CDR1 is SGHAT and CDR2 FQNNGV. The CDR3 runs 16 residues. V lost 6 bases and J lost 0, with 17 bases in between. CDR3 sequence: CASRQNAVLLNTEAFF. CDR3 nucleotide sequence: TGTGCCAGCAGACAAAACGCGGTGCTCCTGAACACTGAAGCTTTCTTT.

This rearrangement joins TRBV4-1 to TRBJ2-5; tentatively, D is TRBD1 or TRBD2 (5 bases each). Deletions cut 4 bases from V and 8 bases from J, with 20 bases between. This CDR3 is 15 amino acids long. Germline CDR1 reads MGHRA; CDR2 reads YSYEKL. CDR3: CASSLGTARGSTQYF. The CDR3 region has the DNA TGCGCCAGCAGCCTGGGAACAGCACGGGGCAGTACCCAGTACTTC.

V usage is TRBV5-5 and J usage is TRBJ1-2; D is unclear. The V gene's germline CDR1 is SGHKS and CDR2 YYEKEE (reference sequence). CDR3 size: 15 residues. Trimming left V 1 base short and J 5 bases short, with 15 bases between. CDR3 nucleotide sequence: TGTGCCAGCAGCTTGTCCTACAGCAACTTATATGGCTACACCTTC. Translated, it gives CASSLSYSNLYGYTF.

The gene calls are TRBV2 and TRBJ1-5; TRBD1 aligns across 7 bases. Trimming cost V 4 bases and J 7 bases; bases outside gene matches: 7. Per germline, CDR1 SNHLY and CDR2 FYNNEI. The CDR3 consists of 14 residues. The CDR3 region has the DNA TGTGCCAGCAGTGGACAGGGCATGGGGCAGCCCCAGCATTTT. Amino acids: CASSGQGMGQPQHF.

This CDR3 reads CASSLGTGVFYGYTF. CDR3 in DNA: TGTGCCAGCAGCTTAGGGACAGGAGTATTCTATGGCTACACCTTC. The chain carries TRBV7-9 and TRBJ1-2; TRBD1 agrees at 7 bases. Looked up from germline, CDR1 is SEHNR and CDR2 is FQNEAQ (reference sequence). Trimming removed 1 base from V and 4 bases from J; junction bases left unmatched: 6. The CDR3 has 15 residues.

The V and J genes are TRBV14 and TRBJ2-7, with no clear D. The V and J ends lost 0 bases and 2 bases respectively, with 5 bases between them. The length of the CDR3 is 13 residues. Germline CDR1 and CDR2: SGHDN and FVKESK. CDR3 sequence reads: CASSQETPYEQYF. CDR3 sequence (DNA): TGTGCCAGCAGCCAAGAAACCCCCTACGAGCAGTACTTC. Full variable domain (missing parts from reference TRBV14 and TRBJ2-7): EAGVTQFPSHSVIEKGQTVTLRCDPISGHDNLYWYRRVMGKEIKFLLHFVKESKQDESGMPNNRFLAERTGGTYSTLKVQPAELEDSGVYFCASSQETPYEQYFGPGTRLTVT.